The 6 T cell receptor beta chains presented below share a single source sample, sequenced in a study of shared clonotypes between healthy human individuals. TCRdb keeps only in-frame clones here, not all; method: immunoSEQ multiplex PCR. The sample carries 950,000 to 1,300,000 clones, approximately 68% recorded once. Sequencing was done on a sample of memory CD4+ T cells sorted from blood. Subset here: CD45RA-negative fraction. These receptors were obtained from a man between 18 and 29 years old in good health.

The rearrangement links TRBV6-6 to TRBJ2-2; no firm D call. V was trimmed by 6 bases and J by 0 bases, leaving 14 bases between them. Germline assignment: CDR1 MNHNY and CDR2 SVGAGI (reference sequence). There are 16 residues in the CDR3. This CDR3 is CASSIRDATNTGELFF. CDR3 DNA sequence: TGTGCCAGCAGCATTAGAGACGCTACGAACACCGGGGAGCTGTTTTTT.

The chain links TRBV6-5 to TRBJ1-5, with TRBD1 as a possible D gene (6 bases). The CDR3 contains 14 residues. V gave up 6 bases and J gave up 7 bases, with 16 bases separating them. Per the germline V gene, CDR1 is MNHEY and CDR2 is SVGAGI. CDR3 amino acids: CASRYPGDGQPQHF. CDR3 DNA: TGTGCCAGCAGATACCCAGGGGACGGGCAGCCCCAGCATTTT.

This clone was detected ten times or more. V is TRBV28 and J is TRBJ1-4; D perhaps matches TRBD1 (6 bases). Germline lookup yields CDR1 MDHEN and CDR2 SYDVKM. This CDR3 region has 16 residues. Trimming stripped 3 bases from V and 3 bases from J, with 14 bases between. This chain's CDR3 is CASSFQTGLANEKLFF. CDR3 bases: TGTGCCAGCAGTTTTCAAACAGGGTTGGCTAATGAAAAACTGTTTTTT.

Notes on this clone: Other DNA sequences in this specimen translate into the identical CDR3. V usage is TRBV30 and J usage is TRBJ2-3; D is perhaps TRBD1 (5 bases). In germline, CDR1 is GTSNPN, CDR2 SVGIG (reference sequence). V lost 0 bases, J lost 0 bases, and 7 bases lay in between. CDR3 length equals 14 residues. CDR3 loop: CAWSVGASTDTQYF. CDR3 in DNA: TGTGCCTGGAGTGTTGGGGCTAGCACAGATACGCAGTATTTT.

The chain couples TRBV4-1 to TRBJ2-3, with 12 bases that match TRBD2. The CDR3 loop spans 16 amino acids. Trimming took 4 bases from V and 2 from J; bases not matched to a gene: 4. The germline gives CDR1 MGHRA, CDR2 YSYEKL. The CDR3 DNA follows: TGCGCCAGCAGCCTAACTAGCGGGGGGTTCACAGATACGCAGTATTTT. Translation gives CASSLTSGGFTDTQYF.

This rearrangement joins TRBV5-1 to TRBJ2-7; D is tentatively TRBD1 or TRBD2 (5 bases each). The CDR3 extends over 14 amino acids. With 7 bases removed from V and 6 bases from J, the gap between germline ends came to 20 bases. Germline-derived CDR1 and CDR2 are SGHRS and YFSETQ. CDR3 protein: CASSSGDLSREQYF. The CDR3 DNA reads as TGCGCCAGCTCTAGTGGGGACCTATCCCGCGAGCAGTACTTC.